This T cell receptor beta chain appears in the sequencing data of a study of blood T cell repertoires in COVID-19. Libraries were prepared by immunoSEQ multiplex PCR; TCRdb keeps only in-frame clonotypes and omits some of them. Seen here are about 400,000 clones, around 92% observed once, and the top ten hold 1.7%. The length of the CDR3 is 13 residues. V was shortened by 5 bases and J by 6 bases, with 14 bases between the two germline ends. CDR1 is ENHRY, CDR2 SYGVKD, per germline. J is TRBJ2-7 and V is TRBV10-3, with D perhaps TRBD2 (6 bases). This TCR was recovered from a woman aged 25 to 39 who had recovered from COVID-19. Sequencing used PBMCs or T cells enriched from blood (not recorded which). DNA for the CDR3: TGTGCCATCAGTATGGATGGGGGGATCGAGCAGTACTTC. Its translation is CAISMDGGIEQYF.